There are many counts of the clone carrying this T cell receptor (beta chain). Its antigen is unknown. Germline V gene data show CDR1 as SGHTA and CDR2 as FQGNSA. The CDR3 runs to 13 residues. Trimming took off 3 bases at V and 1 base at J, with 4 bases between the two ends. The sample's time point: newly diagnosed GD, antithyroid drugs for less than 3 months. The TCR library was made from RNA extracted from PBMCs. Graves' disease diagnosis used American Thyroid Association guidelines. This record belongs to a study of regulatory T cells in long-lasting Graves disease. On the study more broadly: Duration of antithyroid drug therapy among newly diagnosed Graves' patients was under 3 months. Findings and caveats of the study: Persistent disease exhibited a predilection for TRBV28, TRBJ1-2 and TRBJ2-5. New patients shared 750 to 1,000 public clonotypes, fewer than the approximately 2,700 shared by persistent patients.

iRepertoire HTBI primers and Arm-PCR of CDR3 regions built TCR beta libraries. TCRdb independently ran MiXCR on the multiplex PCR reads; one entry per CDR3 protein. Of about 200,000 distinct CDR3 sequences listed, 15% to 20% are singletons. The TCR comes from a female donor with Graves disease. The J gene is TRBJ1-5, the V gene TRBV7-2, with D unresolved. The specimen was peripheral blood mononuclear cells (PBMCs), collected at new diagnosis, from a patient treated with antithyroid drugs. The CDR3 region has the DNA TGTGCCAGCAGCTTGAGGAGCAATCAGCCCCAGCATTTT. It codes for CASSLRSNQPQHF.